This TCR beta chain is drawn from a study of blood T cell repertoires in COVID-19. Study as a whole: Sites across the United States, Italy and Spain contributed samples from acute and convalescent COVID-19. T cells, B-cell-depleted T cells, or PBMCs supplied cDNA or gDNA.

Original handling: The assay estimated nucleated cells by amplifying reference gene primers. Clones were read by immunoSEQ multiplex PCR, and TCRdb kept only the in-frame ones, dropping some. For V, J and clone size, that table is used; D and trimming come from the DNA. Here the sample spans fewer than 200,000 clones, 80% to 90% being singletons. V dropped 1 base and J dropped 6 bases, with 7 bases sitting between them. CDR1 is SEHNR, CDR2 FQNEAQ, per germline (reference sequence). CDR3 size: 13 residues. The chain employs TRBV7-9 and TRBJ2-1; D might be TRBD2 (5 bases). This TCR was sampled from a man aged 18 to 30 who had recovered from COVID-19. Sequencing input: peripheral blood. CDR3 bases: TGTGCCAGCAGCTTAGGGGAGTTCAATGAGCAGTTCTTC. Protein: CASSLGEFNEQFF.